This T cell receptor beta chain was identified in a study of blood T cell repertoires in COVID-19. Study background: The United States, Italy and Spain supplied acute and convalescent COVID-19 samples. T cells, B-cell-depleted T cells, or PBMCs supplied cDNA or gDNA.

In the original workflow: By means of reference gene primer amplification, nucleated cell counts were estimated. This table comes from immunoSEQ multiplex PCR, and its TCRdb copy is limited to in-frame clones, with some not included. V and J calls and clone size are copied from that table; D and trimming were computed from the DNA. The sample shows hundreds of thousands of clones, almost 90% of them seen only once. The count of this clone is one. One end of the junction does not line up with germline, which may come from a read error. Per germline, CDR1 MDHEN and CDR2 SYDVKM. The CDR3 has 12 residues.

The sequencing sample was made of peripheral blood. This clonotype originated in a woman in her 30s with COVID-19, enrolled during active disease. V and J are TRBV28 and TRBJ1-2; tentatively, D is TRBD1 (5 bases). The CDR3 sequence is CASSVWGHGYTF. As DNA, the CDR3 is TGTGCCAGCAGTGTATGGGGCCATGGCTACACCTTC.